This TCR beta chain stems from a study of blood T cell repertoires in COVID-19. As for the study in general: Both acute and convalescent COVID-19 samples were obtained from the United States, Italy and Spain. In each case, the material was cDNA or gDNA derived from T cells, B-cell-depleted T cells, or PBMCs.

Trimming left V 2 bases short and J 4 bases short, with 14 bases between. Per the germline V gene, CDR1 is SGHNT and CDR2 is YENEEA. The CDR3 has 16 residues. Source study methods: For nucleated cells, counts were estimated from reference gene primer amplification. Profiling relied on immunoSEQ multiplex PCR, and the TCRdb table lists in-frame clones only, not all of them. Clone size and V and J calls were adopted from that table, with D and trimming inferred from the DNA. The sample consists of approximately 500,000 clones, roughly 89% of them appearing once. The chain employs TRBV11-3 and TRBJ2-2; D ambiguous. What was sequenced was peripheral blood. The receptor comes from a man between 18 and 29 years old with COVID-19, enrolled during active disease. This CDR3 reads CASSLTSRFVTGELFF. In DNA form, the CDR3 reads TGTGCCAGCAGCTTAACCTCCAGGTTTGTCACCGGGGAGCTGTTTTTT.